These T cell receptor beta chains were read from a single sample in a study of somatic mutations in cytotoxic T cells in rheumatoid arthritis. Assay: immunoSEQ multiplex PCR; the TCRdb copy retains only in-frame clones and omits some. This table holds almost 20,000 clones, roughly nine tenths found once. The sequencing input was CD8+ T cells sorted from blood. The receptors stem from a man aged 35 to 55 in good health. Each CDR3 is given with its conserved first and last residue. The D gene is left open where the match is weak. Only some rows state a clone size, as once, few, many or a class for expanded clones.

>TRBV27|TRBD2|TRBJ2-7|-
TGTGCCAGCAGTGTCGGGACTAGCGGGTCTAACGAGCAGTACTTC
CASSVGTSGSNEQYF
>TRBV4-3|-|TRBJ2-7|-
TGCGCCAGCAGCCCCAATTCGGGTAAAGGGTACGAGCAGTACTTC
CASSPNSGKGYEQYF
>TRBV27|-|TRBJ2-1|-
TGTGCCAGCAGTCCCCGGGCCTGGGCCAATGAGCAGTTCTTC
CASSPRAWANEQFF
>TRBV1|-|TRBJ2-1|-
TGCACCAGCAGCCCTCTCCCCGTTATATACAATGAGCAGTTCTTC
CTSSPLPVIYNEQFF
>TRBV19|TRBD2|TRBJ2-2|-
TGTGCCAGCAGTGCTAGCGGGAGCGGGGAGCTGTTTTTT
CASSASGSGELFF
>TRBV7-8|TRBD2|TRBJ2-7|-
TGTGCCAGCAGCTTGGGGGCGGGAGGGTACTTATTCTCCTACGAGCAGTACTTC
CASSLGAGGYLFSYEQYF
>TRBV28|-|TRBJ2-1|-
TGTGCCAGCAGTTTAGCGCAAAACAATGAGCAGTTCTTC
CASSLAQNNEQFF
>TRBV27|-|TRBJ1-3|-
TGTGCCAGCAGTTTCACCCCAGGCCCTGGAAACACCATATATTTT
CASSFTPGPGNTIYF
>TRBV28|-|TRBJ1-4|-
TGTGCCAGCATGAAGGGGGAGGATGAAAAACTGTTTTTT
CASMKGEDEKLFF
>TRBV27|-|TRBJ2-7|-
TGTGCCAGCAGCCCGAGGGCAAACTCCTACGAGCAGTACTTC
CASSPRANSYEQYF
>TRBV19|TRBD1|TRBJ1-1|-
TGTGCCAGTAGTCCTTGGGACAGTAACACTGAAGCTTTCTTT
CASSPWDSNTEAFF
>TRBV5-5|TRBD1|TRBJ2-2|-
TGTGCCAGCAGCTTGGGGACAGGGTGGGGGACCGGGGAGCTGTTTTTT
CASSLGTGWGTGELFF
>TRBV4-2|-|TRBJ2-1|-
TGTGCCAGCAGCCCGGTAGCGGAAAGCTCCTACAATGAGCAGTTCTTC
CASSPVAESSYNEQFF
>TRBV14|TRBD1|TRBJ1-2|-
TGTGCCAGCAGCCAGGACAGGGCCAACTATGGCTACACCTTC
CASSQDRANYGYTF
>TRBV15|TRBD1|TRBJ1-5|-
TGTGCCACCAGCAGAAAGATAAACAGGGGGCATCAGCCCCAGCATTTT
CATSRKINRGHQPQHF
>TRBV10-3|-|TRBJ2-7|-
TGTGCCATCAGTGGCCTGGACGGAACTACCAGGGTCTACGAGCAGTACTTC
CAISGLDGTTRVYEQYF
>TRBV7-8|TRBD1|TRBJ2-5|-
TGTGCCAGCAGCTTAGAGCAGGGGGCGCGGGAGACCCAGTACTTC
CASSLEQGARETQYF
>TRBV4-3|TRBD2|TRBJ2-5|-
TGCGCCAGCAGCCCTGGGACTAGCTGGCATGAGACCCAGTACTTC
CASSPGTSWHETQYF
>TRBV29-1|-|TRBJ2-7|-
TGCAGCTGCCTTCAGGGAGCGTACGAGCAGTACTTC
CSCLQGAYEQYF
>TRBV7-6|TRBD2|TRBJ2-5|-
TGTGCCAGCAGCTTCGCACCGGGACTAGCGGAACTCCAAGAGACCCAGTACTTC
CASSFAPGLAELQETQYF
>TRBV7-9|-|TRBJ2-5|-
TGTGCCAGCAGCCTTCTAACCCAAGAGACCCAGTACTTC
CASSLLTQETQYF
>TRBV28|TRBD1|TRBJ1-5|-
TGTGCCAGCAGTTTAAACAGGGGGCTTGGTCAGCCCCAGCATTTT
CASSLNRGLGQPQHF
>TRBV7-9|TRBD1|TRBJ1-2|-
TGTGCCAGCAGCTTCCTTGGACAGGTTGAGGACTATGGCTACACCTTC
CASSFLGQVEDYGYTF
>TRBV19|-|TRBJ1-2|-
TGTGCCAGTAGTATAGATTTACGCGGTAGTGCCGGCTACACCTTC
CASSIDLRGSAGYTF
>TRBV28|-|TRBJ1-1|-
TGTGCCAGCAGTTTATGGGGGGAGAGGAACACTGAAGCTTTCTTT
CASSLWGERNTEAFF
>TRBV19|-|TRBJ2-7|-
TGTGCCAGTAGTATAGGACGCGAGCAGTACTTC
CASSIGREQYF
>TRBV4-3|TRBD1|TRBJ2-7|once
TGCGCCAGCAGCCAAGAAAGGGCAGGGGGCAGGGAGCAGTACTTC
CASSQERAGGREQYF
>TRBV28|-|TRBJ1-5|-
TGTGCCAGCAGCGGCAATCAGCCCCAGCATTTT
CASSGNQPQHF
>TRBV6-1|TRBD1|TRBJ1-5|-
TGTGCCAGCAGTGAATTTGGGACAGGGGCGGCTCAGCCCCAGCATTTT
CASSEFGTGAAQPQHF
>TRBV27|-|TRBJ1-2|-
TGTGCCAGCAGTTTGAAGGGTGATGGCTACACCTTC
CASSLKGDGYTF
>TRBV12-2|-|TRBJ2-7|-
TGTGCAAGTCGCTTTGGGACTAGCGGGAGGTATGGCGAGCAGTACTTC
CASRFGTSGRYGEQYF
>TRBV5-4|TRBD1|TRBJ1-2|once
TGTGCCAGCAGCTTGGGACAGGGAAATTGGGCTAACTATGGCTACACCTTC
CASSLGQGNWANYGYTF
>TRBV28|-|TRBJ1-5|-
TGTGCCAGCAGTCCGCCCTCGGGGCCCCAGCATTTT
CASSPPSGPQHF
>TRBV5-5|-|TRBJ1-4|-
TGTGCCAGCAGCTTGGGTGGGAATGAAAAACTGTTTTTT
CASSLGGNEKLFF
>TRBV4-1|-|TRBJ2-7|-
TGCGCCAGCAGCCAAGCATTTGTCCGGAGGGATTCCTACGAGCAGTACTTC
CASSQAFVRRDSYEQYF
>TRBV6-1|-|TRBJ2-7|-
TGTGCCAGCAACCAGTGGCAGGGGTCCTACGAGCAGTACTTC
CASNQWQGSYEQYF
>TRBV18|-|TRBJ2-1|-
TGTGCCAGCTCACCGGCGGACACCGTTGAGCAGTTCTTC
CASSPADTVEQFF
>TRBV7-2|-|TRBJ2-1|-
TGTGCCAGCAGCTTAGCGGCCCTTGAGCAGTTCTTC
CASSLAALEQFF
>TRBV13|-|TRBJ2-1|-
TGTGCCAGCAGCTATACGGGGCAGGGGAAATACAATGAGCAGTTCTTC
CASSYTGQGKYNEQFF
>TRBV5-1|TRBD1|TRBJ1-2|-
TGCGCCAGCAGCTTTTCCGGGACAGGGGGCCTAGCTAACTATGGCTACACCTTC
CASSFSGTGGLANYGYTF
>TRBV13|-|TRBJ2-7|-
TGTGCCAGCAGCTTAGCCCCCGCGCACTACGAGCAGTACTTC
CASSLAPAHYEQYF
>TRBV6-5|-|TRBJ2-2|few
TGTGCCAGCAGTCAACTGACAGCCGGGGAGCTGTTTTTT
CASSQLTAGELFF
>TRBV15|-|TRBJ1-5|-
TGTGCCACCAGCAGACTAAGTGGGCAGGGACTCAATCAGCCCCAGCATTTT
CATSRLSGQGLNQPQHF
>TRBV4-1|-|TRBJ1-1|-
TGCGCCAGCAAGGGGAAGCACACTGAAGCTTTCTTT
CASKGKHTEAFF
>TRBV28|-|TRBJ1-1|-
TGTGCCAGCAGTTCGGACAGATTGAACACTGAAGCTTTCTTT
CASSSDRLNTEAFF
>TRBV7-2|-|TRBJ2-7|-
TGTGCCAGCACCCAGGCCCCCGCGGGCCACTACGAGCAGTACTTC
CASTQAPAGHYEQYF